A selection of T cell receptor beta chains follows, all from one sample in a study of cytomegalovirus exposure and HLA in healthy donors. Measured with immunoSEQ multiplex PCR; TCRdb has only the in-frame clones, and not every one. Here the sample spans 150,000 to 200,000 clones, roughly 85% being singletons. The sequenced material came from PBMCs. All receptors come from a woman aged 25 to 39 in good health and CMV-seropositive. The conserved cysteine and the conserved F or W are not part of the CDR3 here.

J gene | V gene | CDR3 protein
TRBJ2-5 | TRBV20-1 | SALPGETQY
TRBJ2-1 | TRBV5-6 | ASSLSLNNEQF
TRBJ2-2 | TRBV4-1 | ASSLPGQANTGELF
TRBJ2-2 | TRBV29-1 | SAAPGGRNTGELF
TRBJ2-7 | TRBV5-6 | ASSSDRGKRYEQY
TRBJ2-5 | TRBV5-1 | ASSGLPSGTGETQY
TRBJ1-2 | TRBV11-2 | ASSWDRGNYGYT
TRBJ2-1 | TRBV5-1 | ASSLSGGYNEQF
TRBJ1-2 | TRBV10-1 | ASRNRGTYGYT
TRBJ2-5 | TRBV9 | ASSVGSKETQY
TRBJ1-4 | TRBV4-2 | ASSQVTGNEKLF
TRBJ2-1 | TRBV7-8 | ASSLGGPGGLYNEQF
TRBJ2-7 | TRBV7-2 | ASSWSGGVAYEQY
TRBJ2-5 | TRBV13 | ASSFSGGAHQETQY
TRBJ2-3 | TRBV11-2 | ASRPTGATPDTQY
TRBJ1-5 | TRBV7-2 | ASSFGTGAREQPQH
TRBJ2-7 | TRBV10-3 | AISGPDSYEQY
TRBJ1-6 | TRBV6-5 | ASSRDRESSPLH
TRBJ1-1 | TRBV4-1 | ASSQLAATFEAF
TRBJ2-1 | TRBV5-5 | ASSLPGIEQF
TRBJ1-1 | TRBV6-5 | ASRYQGDTEAF
TRBJ1-2 | TRBV6-5 | ASSYMGQGINGYT
TRBJ1-2 | TRBV2 | ASSEARAYT
TRBJ2-7 | TRBV9 | ASSALPGLGIYEQY
TRBJ2-7 | TRBV28 | ASIGDRGRHEQY
TRBJ2-2 | TRBV28 | ASTQPRQGLTGELF
TRBJ2-3 | TRBV4-1 | ASSLGGSTDTQY
TRBJ2-3 | TRBV6-5 | ASAAGVGTQY
TRBJ1-1 | TRBV5-4 | ASSFWTGGVDTEAF
TRBJ1-2 | TRBV18 | ASSPPGYYGYT
TRBJ2-5 | TRBV2 | ASSETGTSQETQY
TRBJ2-7 | TRBV7-9 | ASSSPSGAYEQY
TRBJ1-1 | TRBV10-3 | AISSDSMNTEAF
TRBJ2-2 | TRBV5-5 | ASSLLTGVNTGELF
TRBJ2-7 | TRBV10-3 | AISEGVGGDSAYEQY
TRBJ2-7 | TRBV7-9 | ASSFDWYEQY
TRBJ2-7 | TRBV6-5 | ASSYLSGSTYEQY
TRBJ1-1 | TRBV6-5 | ASTELGGQFTEAF
TRBJ2-5 | TRBV28 | ASSRGPYGTQY